The next 25 T cell receptor beta chains were all read from a single sample in a study of blood T cells in healthy people across ages (dated by TCRdb to 2015 to 2017). Library creation used 5' RACE. Sequencing used an Illumina HiSeq 2500. A second PCR of about 6 to 12 cycles was run with a J-beta primer mix and a sample-barcoded 5' primer. TCRdb reanalyzed the raw reads on its own, using fastp at Q25 for trimming and MiXCR for clone calling, and kept in-frame beta chains. Each entry merges the rows of one CDR3 protein and shows their most common DNA and genes. The sample contains hundreds of thousands of distinct CDR3 sequences, about 30% of them found a single time. Of the sample, around a sixth is held by the ten largest clones. Sequencing input: blood. These receptors were obtained from a woman of 80 years or more in good health.

This clonotype has a count of ten or more. A read error is possible here, since a much larger clone lies one base away. The V call is TRBV7-8, the J call TRBJ2-1; 7 nucleotides match TRBD1. The end of the DNA fits TRBJ2-7 better, so the J call may be wrong. Germline CDR1 is SGHVS and CDR2 is FQNEAQ. The CDR3 is made up of 15 amino acids. This CDR3 is CASSLAGTAYNEQYF. Here the CDR3 DNA reads TGTGCCAGCAGCTTAGCTGGGACAGCATACAATGAGCAGTACTTC.

Of note for this clonotype: Possible read error: a much larger clone is one base away. The CDR3 DNA follows: TGTGCCAGCAGACAAGGGACAGGACCCTACGAGCAGTTCTTC. It translates to CASRQGTGPYEQFF. J is TRBJ2-1 and V is TRBV12-3 or TRBV12-4, with 8 bases lining up with TRBD1. CDR3 length: 14 amino acids. J lost 10 bases, V lost 6 bases, and 11 bases had no gene match.

This clonotype was detected ten times or more. V is TRBV10-3 and J is TRBJ2-7, with D unresolved. Between the trimmed V and J ends, which lost 2 bases and 1 base, there was a span of 9 bases. The CDR3 loop spans 14 amino acids. Per germline, CDR1 ENHRY and CDR2 SYGVKD. The CDR3 DNA follows: TGTGCCATCAGTGAGGTGGAGTTATCCTACGAGCAGTACTTC. Its protein product is CAISEVELSYEQYF.

There are many counts of this clonotype. The chain uses TRBV6-5 and TRBJ2-1, with 8 bases identical to TRBD1. V gave up 8 bases and J gave up 7 bases; unmatched junction bases: 7. Germline loops: CDR1 MNHEY, CDR2 SVGAGI. This CDR3 has 13 residues. CDR3 sequence: CASGWTGRNEQFF. Written as DNA, the CDR3 is TGTGCCAGCGGCTGGACAGGGCGGAATGAGCAGTTCTTC.

The table lists this clonotype with many counts. J is TRBJ1-4 and V is TRBV13; the D gene is possibly TRBD1 (5 bases). The ends were cut back, 5 bases at V and 0 bases at J, with 13 bases in the middle. The CDR3 contains 16 residues. Germline lookup yields CDR1 PRHDT and CDR2 FYEKMQ (reference sequence). CDR3 in amino acids: CASSIRGRPTNEKLFF. In DNA form, the CDR3 reads TGTGCCAGCAGCATACGGGGACGACCAACTAATGAAAAACTGTTTTTT.

The CDR3 loop reads CATPGDRVVYGYTF. CDR3 coding DNA: TGTGCCACTCCCGGGGACAGGGTCGTCTATGGCTACACCTTC. The chain carries TRBV11-2 and TRBJ1-2; 9 bases are a match to TRBD1. This CDR3 spans 14 amino acids. Germline-derived CDR1 and CDR2 are SGHAT and FQNNGV. With V trimmed by 10 bases and J by 4 bases, 10 bases remained unmatched.

This clonotype was found many times. The V and J genes are TRBV6-5 and TRBJ1-5; TRBD1 matches 7 bases. CDR3 length: 14 residues. Germline V gene sequence: CDR1 MNHEY, CDR2 SVGAGI. V gave up 4 bases and J gave up 6 bases; unmatched junction bases: 6. The chain's CDR3 is CASSWNRGGQPQHF. The CDR3 nucleotides are TGTGCCAGCAGTTGGAACAGGGGTGGTCAGCCCCAGCATTTT.

Notes on this clonotype: A read error may be the cause here, since a much bigger clone is one base away. The gene calls are TRBV30 and TRBJ2-7; D assignment may be TRBD1 or TRBD2 (6 bases each). This CDR3 has 13 residues. Per germline, CDR1 GTSNPN and CDR2 SVGIG (reference sequence). In nucleotides, the CDR3 is TGTGCCTGGGGTGTACTAAAGGGGGGCGAGCAGTACTTC. Protein: CAWGVLKGGEQYF.

As for this clonotype: A much larger clone is a single base away; this may be a read error. This rearrangement joins TRBV5-1 to TRBJ2-7, with TRBD1 as a possible D gene (5 bases). V was shortened by 4 bases and J by 6 bases, with 11 bases between the two germline ends. Germline V gene data show CDR1 as SGHRS and CDR2 as YFSETQ. The CDR3 contains 12 residues. The CDR3 DNA is TGCGCCAGCAGCGGGCAGGGTTGCGAGCAGTACTTC. Its protein product is CASSGQGCEQYF.

J is TRBJ2-5 and V is TRBV7-2; a weak D match, TRBD1 (6 bases). Trimming left V 5 bases short and J 0 bases short, with 13 bases between. The CDR3 consists of 15 residues. CDR1 and CDR2 from the germline V gene are SGHTA and FQGNSA. CDR3 DNA sequence: TGTGCCAGCAGCCGTTACTCAGGGGACCAAGAGACCCAGTACTTC. It specifies CASSRYSGDQETQYF.

This clonotype has ten or more counts. The V gene is TRBV7-2, the J gene TRBJ2-5; D ambiguous. Germline-derived CDR1 and CDR2 are SGHTA and FQGNSA. This CDR3 comprises 15 residues. The germline V and J ends were trimmed by 0 bases and 2 bases, with 10 bases remaining between them. The CDR3 spells CASSLALEGQETQYF. Here the CDR3 DNA reads TGTGCCAGCAGCTTAGCACTCGAAGGGCAAGAGACCCAGTACTTC.

The chain uses TRBV5-1 and TRBJ2-5; TRBD2 aligns across 14 bases. The CDR3 extends over 15 amino acids. CDR1 is SGHRS, CDR2 YFSETQ, per germline. V lost 7 bases to trimming and J lost 4 bases; unmatched junction nucleotides: 6. CDR3 bases: TGCGCCAGCGGCTCCGGACTAGCGGGGGGAGAGACCCAGTACTTC. Its translation is CASGSGLAGGETQYF.

The rearrangement joins TRBV6-6 to TRBJ2-3, with 8 bases identical to TRBD2. The CDR3 is 16 residues long. The germline V gene encodes CDR1 MNHNY and CDR2 SVGAGI (reference sequence). The junction had 9 bases not matched to a gene; V was cut back by 5 bases and J by 2 bases. Here the CDR3 DNA reads TGTGCCAGCAGTCCTCCTGCGGGGGGCCTCACAGATACGCAGTATTTT. The encoded protein is CASSPPAGGLTDTQYF.

This clonotype has only a few counts. A much larger clone is a single base away; this may be a read error. J is TRBJ2-1 and V is TRBV20-1; TRBD1 is a possible D gene (6 bases). The J call is doubtful: the DNA matches TRBJ2-7 better. Germline lookup yields CDR1 DFQATT and CDR2 SNEGSKA (reference sequence). CDR3 size: 12 residues. CDR3 protein: CSAGDIYNEQYF. CDR3 sequence (DNA): TGCAGTGCTGGGGACATCTACAATGAGCAGTACTTC.

This clonotype was observed a handful of times. The chain employs TRBV7-3 and TRBJ2-1; 7 nucleotides line up with TRBD1. Germline V CDR1 and CDR2: SGHTA, FQGTGA. The ends lost 5 bases at V and 0 bases at J; junction bases unmatched: 4. The CDR3 totals 15 residues. The CDR3 spells CASSPGTASYNEQFF. As DNA, the CDR3 is TGTGCCAGCAGCCCCGGGACAGCCTCCTACAATGAGCAGTTCTTC.

This chain links TRBV5-1 with TRBJ1-1; no definite D call. Germline V CDR1 and CDR2: SGHRS, YFSETQ. V was shortened by 1 base and J by 5 bases, with 15 bases between the two germline ends. CDR3 length: 15 amino acids. The CDR3 sequence: CASSLTEAGKTEAFF. In DNA form, the CDR3 reads TGCGCCAGCAGCTTGACCGAGGCGGGGAAGACTGAAGCTTTCTTT.

Many counts were recorded for this clonotype. This chain links TRBV10-3 with TRBJ2-1; 8 bases fit TRBD1. The CDR3 length is 16 residues. Germline values: CDR1 ENHRY, CDR2 SYGVKD. Losses at the gene ends were 0 bases for V and 6 bases for J; bases not matched to a gene: 7. The CDR3 sequence: CAISESRTGLGNEQFF. The CDR3 DNA follows: TGTGCCATCAGTGAGTCCAGGACAGGGCTTGGCAATGAGCAGTTCTTC.

About this clonotype: Relative to the germline gene, one junction end is altered; a read error may explain this. The chain is built from TRBV27 and TRBJ2-3; D is possibly TRBD1 or TRBD2 (6 bases each). Looked up from germline, CDR1 is MNHEY and CDR2 is SMNVEV (reference sequence). The CDR3 runs 16 residues. CDR3 nucleotide sequence: TGTGCCAACAGTCGAACAGGGACTCGTGGACCAGATACGCAATATTTT. Translated: CANSRTGTRGPDTQYF.

The rearrangement links TRBV20-1 to TRBJ2-5, with D possibly being TRBD2 (5 bases). This CDR3 spans 14 amino acids. V was shortened by 7 bases and J by 4 bases, with 19 bases between the two germline ends. Looked up from germline, CDR1 is DFQATT and CDR2 is SNEGSKA (reference sequence). CDR3 protein: CSGILESLRETQYF. The CDR3 region has the DNA TGCAGTGGAATACTAGAATCGCTGAGAGAGACCCAGTACTTC.

This clonotype was seen at least ten times. The chain employs TRBV27 and TRBJ1-2; D perhaps matches TRBD1 (6 bases). The CDR3 runs to 14 residues. The V gene's germline CDR1 is MNHEY and CDR2 SMNVEV (reference sequence). Deletions cut 3 bases from V and 7 bases from J, with 15 bases between. CDR3 amino acids: CASSLSQGQSGYTF. The CDR3 nucleotides read TGTGCCAGCAGTTTGAGTCAGGGGCAAAGTGGCTACACCTTC.

This clonotype occurred many times. V gene TRBV28 combines with J gene TRBJ2-3; no clear D. This CDR3 region has 15 residues. Germline V CDR1 and CDR2: MDHEN, SYDVKM. The V gene lost 0 bases and the J gene lost 3 bases, with 10 bases spanning the gap. CDR3 region: CASSLWGGRTDTQYF. CDR3 bases: TGTGCCAGCAGTTTATGGGGCGGCCGGACAGATACGCAGTATTTT.

The chain uses TRBV5-1 and TRBJ2-3; D remains unclear. The length of the CDR3 is 13 residues. V shed 4 bases and J shed 6 bases, with 12 bases lying between them. CDR1 is SGHRS, CDR2 YFSETQ, per germline. CDR3 sequence (DNA): TGCGCCAGCAGCCCACCCCTAGGGGATACGCAGTATTTT. Residues: CASSPPLGDTQYF.

As for this clonotype: This could be a read error, since a much larger clone is one nucleotide away. J is TRBJ1-2 and V is TRBV7-2; 7 bases line up with TRBD1. The CDR3 runs 13 residues. V lost 5 bases and J lost 4; bases outside the gene matches: 4. CDR1 is SGHTA, CDR2 FQGNSA, per germline. CDR3 loop: CASSMTGSYGYTF. DNA for the CDR3: TGTGCCAGCAGCATGACAGGGAGCTATGGCTACACCTTC.

As regards this clonotype: One junction end disagrees with the germline gene, perhaps due to a read error. J is TRBJ2-6 and V is TRBV6-1; a weak D match, TRBD2 (6 bases). The germline V gene encodes CDR1 MNHNS and CDR2 SASEGT. The CDR3 spans 18 residues. CDR3 coding DNA: TGTGCCAGTACCCGGAGGGGATTGGGGTCCGCTGGGGCCAACGTCCCGACTTTC. Its protein is CASTRRGLGSAGANVPTF.

The chain employs TRBV6-2 or TRBV6-3 and TRBJ1-5, with D possibly TRBD1 on 6 matching bases. The CDR3 covers 15 residues. Germline V CDR1 and CDR2: MNHEY, SVGEGT. The V gene lost 6 bases and the J gene lost 3 bases, with 15 bases spanning the gap. In nucleotides, the CDR3 is TGTGCCAGCAGACAGGGAGGGGGACCCAATCAGCCCCAGCATTTT. Amino acids: CASRQGGGPNQPQHF.